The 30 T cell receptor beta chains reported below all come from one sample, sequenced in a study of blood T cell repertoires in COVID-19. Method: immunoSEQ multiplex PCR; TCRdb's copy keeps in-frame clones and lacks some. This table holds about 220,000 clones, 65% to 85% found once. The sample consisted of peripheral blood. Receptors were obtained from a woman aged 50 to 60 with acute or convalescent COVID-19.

The CDR3 DNA reads as TGTGCCATCAGTGAGTCCGGAGCCGGGACAGGCAATCAGCCCCAGCATTTT. Translating it yields CAISESGAGTGNQPQHF. The rearrangement joins TRBV10-3 to TRBJ1-5, with 7 bases identical to TRBD1. The CDR3 totals 17 residues. The germline V gene has CDR1 ENHRY and CDR2 SYGVKD. The ends lost 0 bases at V and 2 bases at J; junction bases unmatched: 7.

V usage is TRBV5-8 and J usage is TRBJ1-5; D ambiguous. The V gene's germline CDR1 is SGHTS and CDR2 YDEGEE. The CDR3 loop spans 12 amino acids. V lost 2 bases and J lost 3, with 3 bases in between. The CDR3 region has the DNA TGTGCCAGCAGCTTTATCAATCAGCCCCAGCATTTT. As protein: CASSFINQPQHF.

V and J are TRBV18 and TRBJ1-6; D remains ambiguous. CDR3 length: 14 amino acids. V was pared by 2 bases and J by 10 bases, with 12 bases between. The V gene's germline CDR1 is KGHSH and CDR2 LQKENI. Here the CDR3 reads CASSPGQAGSPLHF. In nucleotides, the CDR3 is TGTGCCAGCTCACCAGGGCAGGCCGGCTCACCCCTCCACTTT.

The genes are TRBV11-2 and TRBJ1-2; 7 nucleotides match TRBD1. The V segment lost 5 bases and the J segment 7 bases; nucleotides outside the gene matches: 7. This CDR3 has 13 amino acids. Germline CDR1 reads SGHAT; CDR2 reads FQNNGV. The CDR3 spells CASSPRQGLGYTF. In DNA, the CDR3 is TGTGCCAGCAGCCCCCGACAGGGTCTTGGCTACACCTTC.

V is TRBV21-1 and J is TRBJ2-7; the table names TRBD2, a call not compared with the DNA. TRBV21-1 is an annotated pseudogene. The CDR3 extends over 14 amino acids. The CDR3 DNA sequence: TGTGCCAGCAGCAGCCGGGACTTCTCCTACGAGCAGTACTTC. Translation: CASSSRDFSYEQYF.

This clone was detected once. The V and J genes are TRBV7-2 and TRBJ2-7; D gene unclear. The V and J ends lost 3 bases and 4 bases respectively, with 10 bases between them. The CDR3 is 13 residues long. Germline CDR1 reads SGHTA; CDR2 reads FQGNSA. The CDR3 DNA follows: TGTGCCAGCAGCTTCGGAGATTGGTACGAGCAGTACTTC. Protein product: CASSFGDWYEQYF.

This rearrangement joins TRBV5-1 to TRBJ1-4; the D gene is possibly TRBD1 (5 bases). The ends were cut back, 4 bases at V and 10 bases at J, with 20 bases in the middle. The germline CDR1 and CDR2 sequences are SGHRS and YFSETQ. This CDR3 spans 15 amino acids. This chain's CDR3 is CASSDVGRIQGKLFF. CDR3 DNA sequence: TGCGCCAGCAGCGACGTGGGTCGAATTCAGGGAAAACTGTTTTTT. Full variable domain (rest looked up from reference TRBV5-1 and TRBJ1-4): KAGVTQTPRYLIKTRGQQVTLSCSPISGHRSVSWYQQTPGQGLQFLFEYFSETQRNKGNFPGRFSGRQFSNSRSEMNVSTLELGDSALYLCASSDVGRIQGKLFFGSGTQLSVL.

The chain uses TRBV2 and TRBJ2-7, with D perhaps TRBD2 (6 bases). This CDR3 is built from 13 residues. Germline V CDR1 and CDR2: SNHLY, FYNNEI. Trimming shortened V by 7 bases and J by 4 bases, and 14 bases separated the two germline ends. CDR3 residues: CASNRGSGYEQYF. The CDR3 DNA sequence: TGTGCCAGCAATCGCGGTAGCGGATACGAGCAGTACTTC.

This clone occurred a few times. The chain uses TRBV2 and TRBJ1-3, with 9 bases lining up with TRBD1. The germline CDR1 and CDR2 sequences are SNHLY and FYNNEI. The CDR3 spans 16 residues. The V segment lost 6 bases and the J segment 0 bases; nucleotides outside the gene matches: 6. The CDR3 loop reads CASSAKTGGSGNTIYF. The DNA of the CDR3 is TGTGCCAGCAGCGCTAAGACAGGGGGCTCTGGAAACACCATATATTTT.

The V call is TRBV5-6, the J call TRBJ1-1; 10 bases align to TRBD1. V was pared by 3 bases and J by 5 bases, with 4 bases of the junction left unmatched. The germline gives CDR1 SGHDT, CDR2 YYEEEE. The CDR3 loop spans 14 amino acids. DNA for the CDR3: TGTGCCAGCAGCTGGGACAGGGGAGGGACTGAAGCTTTCTTT. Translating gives CASSWDRGGTEAFF.

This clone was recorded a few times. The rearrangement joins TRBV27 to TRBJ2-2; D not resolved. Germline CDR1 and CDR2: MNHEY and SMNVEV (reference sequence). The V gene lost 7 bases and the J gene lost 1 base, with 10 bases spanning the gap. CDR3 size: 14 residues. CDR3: CASNRLGNTGELFF. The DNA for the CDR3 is TGTGCCAGCAATCGCCTCGGGAACACCGGGGAGCTGTTTTTT.

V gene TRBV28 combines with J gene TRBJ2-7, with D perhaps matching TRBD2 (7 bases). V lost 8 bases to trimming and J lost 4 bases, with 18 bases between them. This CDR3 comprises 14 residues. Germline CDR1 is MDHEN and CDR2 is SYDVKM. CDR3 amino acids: CASARRGRAYEQYF. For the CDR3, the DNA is TGTGCCAGCGCTCGAAGGGGGAGGGCGTACGAGCAGTACTTC.

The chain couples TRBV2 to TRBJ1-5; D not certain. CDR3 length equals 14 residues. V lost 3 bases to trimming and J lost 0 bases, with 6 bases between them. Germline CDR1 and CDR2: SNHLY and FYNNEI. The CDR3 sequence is CASSDNTSNQPQHF. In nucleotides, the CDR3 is TGTGCCAGCAGTGATAACACTAGCAATCAGCCCCAGCATTTT.

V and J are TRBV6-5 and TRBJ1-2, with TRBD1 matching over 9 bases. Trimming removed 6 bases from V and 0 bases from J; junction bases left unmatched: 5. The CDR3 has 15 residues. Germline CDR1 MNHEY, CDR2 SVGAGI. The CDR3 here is CASRGQGTSNYGYTF. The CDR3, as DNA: TGTGCCAGCAGGGGACAGGGAACCTCTAACTATGGCTACACCTTC.

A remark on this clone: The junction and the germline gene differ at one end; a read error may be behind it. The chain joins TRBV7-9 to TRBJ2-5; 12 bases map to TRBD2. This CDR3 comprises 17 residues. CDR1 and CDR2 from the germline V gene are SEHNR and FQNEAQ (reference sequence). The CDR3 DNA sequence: TGTGCCAGCACCTTAGGGACTAGCGGGTCCTTTTCTGAGACCCAGTACTTC. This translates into CASTLGTSGSFSETQYF.

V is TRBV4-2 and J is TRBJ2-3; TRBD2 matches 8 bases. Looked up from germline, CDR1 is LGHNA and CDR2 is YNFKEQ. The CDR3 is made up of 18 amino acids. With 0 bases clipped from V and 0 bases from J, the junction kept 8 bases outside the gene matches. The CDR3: CASSQEGPLADSTDTQYF. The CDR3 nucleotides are TGTGCCAGCAGCCAAGAGGGTCCACTAGCGGATAGCACAGATACGCAGTATTTT.

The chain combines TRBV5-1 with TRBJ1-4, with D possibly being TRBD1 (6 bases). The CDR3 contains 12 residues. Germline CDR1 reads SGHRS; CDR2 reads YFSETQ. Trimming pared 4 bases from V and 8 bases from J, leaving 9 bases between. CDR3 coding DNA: TGCGCCAGCAGCCCGCAGGGGGAAAAACTGTTTTTT. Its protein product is CASSPQGEKLFF.

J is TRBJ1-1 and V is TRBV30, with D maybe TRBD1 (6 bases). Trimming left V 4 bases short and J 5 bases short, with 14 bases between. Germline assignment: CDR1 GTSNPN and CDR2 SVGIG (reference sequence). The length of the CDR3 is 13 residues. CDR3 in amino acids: CAWTTGRGTEAFF. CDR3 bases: TGTGCCTGGACTACAGGGCGAGGAACTGAAGCTTTCTTT.

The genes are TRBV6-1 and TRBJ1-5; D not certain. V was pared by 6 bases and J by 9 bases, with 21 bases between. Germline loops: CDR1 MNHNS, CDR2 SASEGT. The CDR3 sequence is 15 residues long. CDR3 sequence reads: CASSLDSLPPRPQHF. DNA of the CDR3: TGTGCCAGCAGCCTGGACTCTCTCCCACCCCGGCCCCAGCATTTT.

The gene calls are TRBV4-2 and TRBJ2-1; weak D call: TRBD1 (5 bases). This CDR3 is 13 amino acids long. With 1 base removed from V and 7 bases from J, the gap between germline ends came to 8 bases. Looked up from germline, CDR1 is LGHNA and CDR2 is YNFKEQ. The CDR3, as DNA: TGTGCCAGCAGCCAAGGGGGCAGGAATGAGCAGTTCTTC. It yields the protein CASSQGGRNEQFF.

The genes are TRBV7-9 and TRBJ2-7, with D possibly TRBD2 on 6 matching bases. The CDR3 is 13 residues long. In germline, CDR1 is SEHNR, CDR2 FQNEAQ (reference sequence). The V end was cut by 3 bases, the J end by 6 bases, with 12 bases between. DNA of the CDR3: TGTGCCAGCAGCTTTAAGGACGGGAGCGAGCAGTACTTC. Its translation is CASSFKDGSEQYF.

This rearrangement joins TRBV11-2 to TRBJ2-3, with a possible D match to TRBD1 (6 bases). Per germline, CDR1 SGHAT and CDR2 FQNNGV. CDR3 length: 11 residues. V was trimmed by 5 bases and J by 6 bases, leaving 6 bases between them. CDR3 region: CASSRGDTQYF. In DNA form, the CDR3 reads TGTGCCAGCAGCAGGGGGGATACGCAGTATTTT.

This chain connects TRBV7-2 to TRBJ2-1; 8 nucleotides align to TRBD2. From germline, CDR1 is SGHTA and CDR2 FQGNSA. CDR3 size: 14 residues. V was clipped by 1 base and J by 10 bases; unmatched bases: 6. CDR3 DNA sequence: TGTGCCAGCAGCTTAGAGGTGGGCGGGGGGGAGCAGTTCTTC. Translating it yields CASSLEVGGGEQFF.

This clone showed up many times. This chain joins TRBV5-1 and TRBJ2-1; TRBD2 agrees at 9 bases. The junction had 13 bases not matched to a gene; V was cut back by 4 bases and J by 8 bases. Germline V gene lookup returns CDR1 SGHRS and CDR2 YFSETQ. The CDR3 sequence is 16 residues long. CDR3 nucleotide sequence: TGCGCCAGCAGCCCTGAGGGGCGGGAGGGCATAGATGAGCAGTTCTTC. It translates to CASSPEGREGIDEQFF. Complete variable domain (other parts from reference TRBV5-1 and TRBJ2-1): KAGVTQTPRYLIKTRGQQVTLSCSPISGHRSVSWYQQTPGQGLQFLFEYFSETQRNKGNFPGRFSGRQFSNSRSEMNVSTLELGDSALYLCASSPEGREGIDEQFFGPGTRLTVL.

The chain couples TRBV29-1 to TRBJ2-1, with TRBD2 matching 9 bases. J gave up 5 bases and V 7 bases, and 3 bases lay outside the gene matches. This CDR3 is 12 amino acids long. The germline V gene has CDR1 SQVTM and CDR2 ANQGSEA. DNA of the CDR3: TGCAGCGGCGGGAGGGGTAACAATGAGCAGTTCTTC. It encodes CSGGRGNNEQFF.

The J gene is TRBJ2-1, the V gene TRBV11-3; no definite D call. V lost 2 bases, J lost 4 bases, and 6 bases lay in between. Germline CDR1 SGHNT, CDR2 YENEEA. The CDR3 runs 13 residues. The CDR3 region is CASSLNEYNEQFF. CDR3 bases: TGTGCCAGCAGCTTAAACGAGTACAATGAGCAGTTCTTC.

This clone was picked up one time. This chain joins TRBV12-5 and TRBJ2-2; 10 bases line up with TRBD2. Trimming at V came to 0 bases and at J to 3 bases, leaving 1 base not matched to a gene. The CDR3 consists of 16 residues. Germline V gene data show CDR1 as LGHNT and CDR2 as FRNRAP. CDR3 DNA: TGTGCTAGTGGTTTGGTGCTAGCGGGAGACACCGGGGAGCTGTTTTTT. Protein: CASGLVLAGDTGELFF.

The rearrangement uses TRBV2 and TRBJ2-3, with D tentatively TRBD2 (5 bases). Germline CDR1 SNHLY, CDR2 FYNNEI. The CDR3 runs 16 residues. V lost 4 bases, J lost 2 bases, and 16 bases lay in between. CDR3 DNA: TGTGCCAGCAGTGTAGGGCTAGCCAGTACCACAGATACGCAGTATTTT. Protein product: CASSVGLASTTDTQYF.

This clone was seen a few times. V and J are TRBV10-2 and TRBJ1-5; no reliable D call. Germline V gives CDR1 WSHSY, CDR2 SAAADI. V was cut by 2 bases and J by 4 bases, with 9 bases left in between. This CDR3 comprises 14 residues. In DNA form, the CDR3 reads TGCGCCAGCAGTGAGGTAAACCGGAATCAGCCCCAGCATTTT. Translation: CASSEVNRNQPQHF.

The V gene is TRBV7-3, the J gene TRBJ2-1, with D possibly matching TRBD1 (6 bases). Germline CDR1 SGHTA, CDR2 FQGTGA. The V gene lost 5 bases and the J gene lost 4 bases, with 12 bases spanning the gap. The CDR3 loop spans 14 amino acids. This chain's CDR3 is CASSRIGQYNEQFF. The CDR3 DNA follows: TGTGCCAGCAGCCGAATCGGACAGTACAATGAGCAGTTCTTC.